A single sample is the source of the 24 T cell receptor beta chains below, sequenced in a study of post-analysis software for immune sequencing data. Study-wide findings and caveats: About five TRBV segments (TRBV5-6, TRBV5-1 and TRBV20-1 among them) occurred more frequently in patients than in controls.

The TCR beta cDNA libraries carried unique molecular identifiers. TCRdb processed the PCR reads anew with MiXCR; each CDR3 protein has one entry. Of fewer than 550,000 distinct CDR3 sequences listed, approximately 34% are singletons. No antigen has been identified for these receptors. The material sequenced was blood. These receptors all come from a girl between 2 and 17 years old with multiple sclerosis.

A few counts support this clonotype. The chain recombines TRBV29-1 with TRBJ2-1; TRBD2 matches at 7 bases. The CDR3 sequence is 14 residues long. Germline CDR1 and CDR2: SQVTM and ANQGSEA. Trimming at V came to 1 base and at J to 5 bases, leaving 5 bases not matched to a gene. CDR3 protein: CSVEVGGLDNEQFF. The CDR3 coding sequence is TGCAGCGTTGAAGTCGGGGGGTTGGACAATGAGCAGTTCTTC.

The genes are TRBV29-1 and TRBJ1-2; no reliable D call. V was shortened by 6 bases and J by 8 bases, with 19 bases between the two germline ends. CDR1 is SQVTM and CDR2 is ANQGSEA in the germline V gene. This CDR3 has 13 amino acids. CDR3 in amino acids: CSVRAENLRGYTF. CDR3 DNA sequence: TGCAGCGTCCGGGCGGAGAATTTGCGGGGCTACACCTTC.

The rearrangement joins TRBV11-2 to TRBJ2-5; D is unclear. The length of the CDR3 is 14 residues. Germline V CDR1 and CDR2: SGHAT, FQNNGV. Between the trimmed V and J ends, which lost 1 base and 3 bases, there was a span of 9 bases. CDR3 nucleotides: TGTGCCAGCAGCTTAGTGCCGAGTGAAGAGACCCAGTACTTC. Its protein product is CASSLVPSEETQYF. Complete variable domain (other parts from reference TRBV11-2 and TRBJ2-5): EAGVAQSPRYKIIEKRQSVAFWCNPISGHATLYWYQQILGQGPKLLIQFQNNGVVDDSQLPKDRFSAERLKGVDSTLKIQPAKLEDSAVYLCASSLVPSEETQYFGPGTRLLVL.

This clonotype was counted a few times. The chain employs TRBV7-2 and TRBJ1-1, with a tentative D call TRBD1 (6 bases). Germline CDR1 SGHTA, CDR2 FQGNSA. With 2 bases removed from V and 11 bases from J, the gap between germline ends came to 12 bases. This CDR3 contains 12 residues. CDR3 nucleotide sequence: TGTGCCAGCAGCTTAAACAGGGAGGGGGCTTTCTTT. It translates to CASSLNREGAFF.

This clonotype appeared many times. The chain employs TRBV15 and TRBJ2-7; D is unclear. V lost 5 bases and J lost 3, with 20 bases in between. CDR1 is LNHNV, CDR2 YYDKDF, per germline (reference sequence). This CDR3 region has 16 residues. The DNA of the CDR3 is TGTGCCACCAGCCTTGACCCAGACCCTCGAAACTACGAGCAGTACTTC. This gives the protein CATSLDPDPRNYEQYF.

This chain joins TRBV6-4 and TRBJ2-1, with D possibly matching TRBD2 (7 bases). Germline assignment: CDR1 MRHNA and CDR2 SNTAGT. Trimming removed 0 bases from V and 12 bases from J, with 12 bases in between. This CDR3 contains 13 residues. The CDR3 region is CASSDSTGGRQFF. DNA for the CDR3: TGTGCCAGCAGTGACTCGACCGGGGGGCGGCAGTTCTTC.

The V and J genes are TRBV11-2 and TRBJ1-2, with D possibly matching TRBD1 (6 bases). In germline, CDR1 is SGHAT, CDR2 FQNNGV. V gave up 5 bases and J gave up 4 bases, with 23 bases separating them. This CDR3 has 17 amino acids. CDR3 loop: CASSPLGRSGDSYGYTF. In DNA, the CDR3 is TGTGCCAGCAGCCCCCTCGGTCGGTCAGGGGATAGCTATGGCTACACCTTC.

Written as DNA, the CDR3 is TGTGCCAGCAGTTGGACGGCCACTCGCGAGCAGTACTTC. It yields the protein CASSWTATREQYF. The gene calls are TRBV11-2 and TRBJ2-7; D unresolved. Trimming cost V 6 bases and J 6 bases, with 15 bases left between them. Germline loops: CDR1 SGHAT, CDR2 FQNNGV. CDR3 length: 13 residues.

The chain joins TRBV19 to TRBJ2-1, with D possibly being TRBD1 (5 bases). This CDR3 comprises 15 residues. Per germline, CDR1 LNHDA and CDR2 SQIVND (reference sequence). Trimming pared 6 bases from V and 4 bases from J, leaving 16 bases between. The CDR3 bases are TGTGCCAGTAGGGGATTAGGGGCAACTTACAATGAGCAGTTCTTC. Encoded protein: CASRGLGATYNEQFF.

This chain's CDR3 is CASRLGQGSDTQYF. In DNA form, the CDR3 reads TGTGCAAGTCGCCTGGGACAGGGGTCAGATACGCAGTATTTT. The chain has TRBV12-2 and TRBJ2-3; the table names TRBD1, a call not compared with the DNA. TRBV12-2 is flagged as a pseudogene. CDR3 length equals 14 residues.

This clonotype turned up a few times. The chain is built from TRBV7-2 and TRBJ1-2; a weak D match, TRBD1 (5 bases). Trimming stripped 2 bases from V and 1 base from J, with 11 bases between. Germline CDR1 and CDR2: SGHTA and FQGNSA. The CDR3 has 15 residues. CDR3 sequence reads: CASSLKGALNYGYTF. CDR3 coding DNA: TGTGCCAGCAGCTTAAAAGGGGCACTTAACTATGGCTACACCTTC.

V gene TRBV12-3 or TRBV12-4 combines with J gene TRBJ1-3; 7 positions agree with TRBD1. CDR3 length: 14 amino acids. V lost 6 bases to trimming and J lost 4 bases; unmatched junction nucleotides: 6. CDR3: CASRTGTDGNTIYF. The CDR3 coding sequence is TGTGCCAGCAGGACCGGGACAGACGGAAACACCATATATTTT.

The genes are TRBV27 and TRBJ2-1, with a weak D call TRBD2 (6 bases). CDR1 is MNHEY, CDR2 SMNVEV, per germline (reference sequence). Between the trimmed V and J ends, which lost 8 bases and 6 bases, there was a span of 23 bases. The CDR3 contains 16 residues. The CDR3 region has the DNA TGTGCCAGCTTCGAACGGGGGTCAACAGGTTTCAATGAGCAGTTCTTC. It encodes CASFERGSTGFNEQFF.

This chain connects TRBV12-3 or TRBV12-4 to TRBJ1-6; 8 positions match TRBD1. The CDR3 length is 12 residues. V shed 6 bases and J 13 bases; nucleotides not matched to a gene: 5. The CDR3 spells CASRQGARPLHF. The CDR3 DNA reads as TGTGCCAGCAGGCAGGGGGCGCGTCCCCTCCACTTT.

The chain employs TRBV10-3 and TRBJ1-6; 8 positions match TRBD1. This CDR3 has 13 residues. The V gene end was trimmed by 11 bases and the J gene end by 9 bases; junction bases not matched to a gene: 9. Germline assignment: CDR1 ENHRY and CDR2 SYGVKD. The CDR3 DNA sequence: TGTGCCGTTGGACAGGGAGGAGGTTCACCCCTCCACTTT. Residues: CAVGQGGGSPLHF.

This chain uses TRBV7-3 with TRBJ2-2; D remains unclear. Germline CDR1 SGHTA, CDR2 FQGTGA. CDR3 size: 14 residues. Trimming shortened V by 5 bases and J by 0 bases, and 7 bases separated the two germline ends. The CDR3 here is CASSPTTNTGELFF. The CDR3 region has the DNA TGTGCCAGCAGCCCTACAACGAACACCGGGGAGCTGTTTTTT.

There are a few counts of this clonotype. DNA for the CDR3: TGTGCCAGCAGCCGCAGGCAGGGGGTGTACAATGAGCAGTTCTTC. This encodes CASSRRQGVYNEQFF. The V gene is TRBV7-8, the J gene TRBJ2-1; 7 nucleotides line up with TRBD1. There are 15 residues in the CDR3. Germline CDR1 SGHVS, CDR2 FQNEAQ. V gave up 5 bases and J gave up 4 bases; unmatched junction bases: 8.

V and J are TRBV10-3 and TRBJ2-7, with D hard to call. Germline-derived CDR1 and CDR2 are ENHRY and SYGVKD. Trimming removed 3 bases at V and 6 bases at J, with 18 bases between. This CDR3 has 15 residues. The CDR3 loop reads CAISDLADNPSEQYF. CDR3 coding DNA: TGTGCCATCAGTGATTTGGCAGACAATCCCTCCGAGCAGTACTTC.

The rearrangement joins TRBV3-1 to TRBJ2-1, with D maybe TRBD2 (6 bases). V shed 0 bases and J shed 3 bases, with 12 bases lying between them. Germline CDR1 is LGHDT and CDR2 is YNNKEL (reference sequence). CDR3 length equals 16 residues. CDR3 sequence reads: CASSQDTWGVYNEQFF. As DNA, the CDR3 is TGTGCCAGCAGCCAAGATACATGGGGGGTCTACAATGAGCAGTTCTTC.

This clonotype has just a few counts. The J gene is TRBJ1-2, the V gene TRBV15, with D unresolved. V gave up 6 bases and J gave up 7 bases, with 15 bases separating them. CDR1 is LNHNV and CDR2 is YYDKDF in the germline V gene (reference sequence). The CDR3 totals 13 residues. The CDR3 DNA reads as TGTGCCACCAGAGACAAGGGAATCCCTGGCTACACCTTC. Its protein is CATRDKGIPGYTF.

V usage is TRBV12-3 or TRBV12-4 and J usage is TRBJ1-2; D is possibly TRBD1 (5 bases). The CDR3 sequence is 14 residues long. Deletions cut 3 bases from V and 5 bases from J, with 13 bases between. The CDR3 region is CASSFGSGGYGYTF. In nucleotides, the CDR3 is TGTGCCAGCAGTTTTGGAAGCGGGGGATATGGCTACACCTTC.

V is TRBV20-1 and J is TRBJ1-4; 7 positions match TRBD1. Trimming cost V 6 bases and J 8 bases; bases outside gene matches: 12. Germline CDR1 is DFQATT and CDR2 is SNEGSKA (reference sequence). The CDR3 sequence is 14 residues long. CDR3 residues: CSADDRVESEKLFF. In nucleotides, the CDR3 is TGCAGTGCCGACGACAGGGTCGAGTCGGAAAAACTGTTTTTT.

This clonotype has more than one count but fewer than ten. The junction does not match germline at one end; this may be a read error. The V gene is TRBV20-1, the J gene TRBJ2-3; the match to TRBD2 covers 10 bases. CDR3 size: 13 residues. The germline gives CDR1 DFQATT, CDR2 SNEGSKA (reference sequence). CDR3 loop: CRASGGSTDTQYF. The CDR3 coding sequence is TGCAGAGCTAGCGGGGGAAGCACAGATACGCAGTATTTT.

The genes are TRBV7-9 and TRBJ1-1; 9 bases line up with TRBD1. From germline, CDR1 is SEHNR and CDR2 FQNEAQ (reference sequence). With 4 bases clipped from V and 0 bases from J, the junction kept 15 bases outside the gene matches. The CDR3 consists of 19 residues. The CDR3: CASSSRDRARVRMNTEAFF. Here the CDR3 DNA reads TGTGCCAGCAGCTCCCGGGACAGGGCGCGGGTTAGGATGAACACTGAAGCTTTCTTT.